The sequence of this T cell receptor beta chain was determined in a study of cytomegalovirus exposure and HLA in healthy donors. Study results and limitations: The study labeled 164 TCR beta chains cytomegalovirus-associated.

PCR employed 60 Vbeta and 13 Jbeta primers. Generated by immunoSEQ multiplex PCR, the TCRdb table keeps only in-frame clones and is missing some. The repertoire holds approximately 100,000 clones, 76% seen once, with roughly 4% in the top ten. CDR3 length: 13 residues. Trimming removed 5 bases at V and 7 bases at J, with 9 bases between. Germline V gives CDR1 SGHNT, CDR2 YENEEA. With respect to this clone: Antigen: not known.

The sample taken for sequencing was PBMCs. This clonotype was obtained from a middle-aged man in good health and CMV-seronegative. The chain recombines TRBV11-3 with TRBJ1-6; D is perhaps TRBD1 (5 bases). CDR3 in amino acids: CASSRQSNSPLHF. The CDR3 DNA is TGTGCCAGCAGCCGACAGTCGAATTCACCCCTCCACTTT.